Below, one T cell receptor (beta chain) is given with its context. The antigen remains undetermined. Measured with immunoSEQ multiplex PCR; TCRdb has only the in-frame clones, and not every one. The table includes around 140,000 clones, roughly 92% detected once. The CDR3 covers 14 residues. Germline V gene sequence: CDR1 SGHTA, CDR2 FQGTGA. V gave up 1 base and J gave up 3 bases, with 6 bases separating them. These data are taken from a study of T cell responses to AZD1222 COVID-19 vaccine. Notes on the study in general: Clonal diversity may have been underestimated in mostly white British donors. Sampled repertoires all dated from after the peak T cell response.

This TCR came from an adult in good health. The gene calls are TRBV7-3 and TRBJ2-2; D is ambiguous. Material: peripheral blood, obtained on day 0 of AZD1222 vaccination. CDR3 sequence (DNA): TGTGCCAGCAGCTTAAGGAGCTACACCGGGGAGCTGTTTTTT. It translates to CASSLRSYTGELFF. Full variable domain (rest looked up from reference TRBV7-3 and TRBJ2-2): GAGVSQTPSNKVTEKGKYVELRCDPISGHTALYWYRQSLGQGPEFLIYFQGTGAADDSGLPNDRFFAVRPEGSVSTLKIQRTERGDSAVYLCASSLRSYTGELFFGEGSRLTVL.